The T cell receptor (beta chain) under discussion was sequenced for a study of regulatory T cells in long-lasting Graves disease listed by TCRdb under 2021. With respect to the entire study: Antithyroid drugs had been taken for less than 3 months by newly diagnosed Graves' disease patients. This study used TCR sequencing and RNA sequencing of peripheral blood to compare persistent Graves' disease patients against newly diagnosed Graves' disease patients. The study was registered as a clinical trial and conducted in China. A total of roughly 35 samples were covered by TCR sequencing, comprising 13 persistent and some 20 newly diagnosed Graves' disease patients. Study-wide conclusions, independent of this receptor: Only peripheral blood was studied, because thyroid tissue, the primary lesion, was inaccessible. As a limitation, the authors acknowledged that the small sample size may reduce accuracy. Only the TCR beta chain was sequenced and analyzed. More public clonotypes were shared among persistent patients (over 2,500) than among newly diagnosed patients (over 900). Compared with newly diagnosed patients, patients with persistent Graves' disease had lower TCR Shannon entropy and fewer highly expanded clones, which suggests clonal expansion. TRBV28, TRBJ1-2 and TRBJ2-5 were preferentially used in persistent disease, while TRBV20-1 and TRBJ2-1 were favored in newly diagnosed disease.

In the germline V gene (reference sequence), CDR1 corresponds to DFQATT and CDR2 to SNEGSKA. The CDR3 runs 13 amino acids, cysteine and phenylalanine included. The DNA shown is the 39-base CDR3, in frame from base 1. This sample's time point label indicates: newly diagnosed GD, antithyroid drugs for less than 3 months. RNA was extracted from PBMCs in TRIzol for both TCR sequencing and RNA sequencing. The diagnosis of Graves' disease followed American Thyroid Association guidelines. The patients came from an endocrinology department in Xi'an, China. Each patient gave approximately 9.7 milliliters of peripheral blood, collected in an EDTA anticoagulant tube. PBMCs were isolated by Ficoll Paque Plus density gradient separation without further T cell sorting. An Agilent 2100 Bioanalyzer and agarose gel were used to assess RNA quality, and a NanoDrop 2000 was used to measure RNA concentration. The library was prepared using multiplex PCR. The reads were generated on an Illumina HiSeq 4000. TCR beta libraries were built with iRepertoire HTBI primers and Arm-PCR amplification of CDR3 regions. Before sequencing, the PCR products went through gel purification. As for the original processing: Gene usage analysis of CDR3 amino acid clonotypes used the 60 to 80 TRBV and about 14 TRBJ segments found across samples. COPE and FqMerger were used to merge filtered high-quality paired reads into contigs. BLAST was used to align contigs to IMGT TRBV, TRBD and TRBJ reference genes, and CDR3 was defined according to IMGT. Any clonotype with a frequency above 0.1% was counted as a highly expanded clone. Shannon entropy served as the measure of repertoire diversity, while the Gini coefficient captured V-J evenness. Clonotypes shared by more than one individual were considered public. TCRdb trimmed public reads at Q25 via fastp, called clones via MiXCR and kept in-frame beta chains. CDR3 protein sequences are deduplicated, and each keeps its most common genes and DNA. It is TCRdb's table, rather than the study itself, that gives the V and J calls and clone size. Within this sample are about 530,000 distinct CDR3 sequences, with 15% to 20% of them counted one time only. The biggest ten clones account for around 25% of the sample.

In the case of this clonotype: Its binding antigen is unknown. This sequence may be a read error, since a much larger clone differs from it by one base.

The data were also submitted as part of a second study, on T cells in Graves' hyperthyroidism and ophthalmopathy. From that second study: Stable Graves' hyperthyroidism was defined as no progression to ophthalmopathy during 18 months of follow-up. Hyperthyroidism patients were newly diagnosed, had a disease duration of under 2 months, and were aged 18 to 65 years. Exclusion was applied to patients with uncontrolled infections, other autoimmune diseases, pregnancy or lactation. Clinical symptoms, serum thyroxine and TRAb, thyroid ultrasound, and orbital computed tomography formed the basis for the diagnoses. The TCR CDR3 was subjected to a first round of RT-PCR using the HTBI primer set and the Qiagen OneStep RT-PCR kit. Most expanded thyroid clonotypes (frequency above 0.001) were also detected in blood, suggesting blood repertoires may reflect thyroid immune responses. In cross-validation, a model built on a 13 V-J signature told ophthalmopathy apart from stable hyperthyroidism with roughly 87% sensitivity and about 81% specificity, and in testing the same model reached 80%/75%. In validation, progression to ophthalmopathy was predicted by the model with 70.59% sensitivity and approximately 78% specificity, a median of approximately 6.5 months before onset. To identify TCR V-J signatures that set the groups apart, the researchers used a discovery cohort of about a hundred patients, made up of 40 to 45 with Graves' ophthalmopathy and 57 with stable Graves' hyperthyroidism. Prospective prediction of ophthalmopathy was tested in an independent validation cohort consisting of 18 to 20 hyperthyroidism patients and some 17 patients who later progressed to ophthalmopathy. The roughly 99 discovery patients were divided at random into training and test sets in a 7:3 ratio. Thyroid tissue and blood T-cell repertoires from more than 5 Graves' hyperthyroidism patients were also compared in the study. Following sampling, methimazole starting at 30 mg daily was given to hyperthyroidism patients, and high-dose intravenous methylprednisolone was given to ophthalmopathy patients. Libraries were constructed in a second round of multiplex PCR, after which size selection and purification were performed. Libraries were sequenced paired-end with 100 bp reads on an Illumina HiSeq2000. SOAPnuke was used to process the raw data, with reads discarded if the reads contained adapters or uncalled bases, had a mean Phred below 15, or lacked an exact constant-primer or identifier match. COPE v1.2.5 was used to merge high-quality paired reads, and clonotypes were defined as unique nucleotide sequences. MiTCR v1.1 was used to align clonotypes to the IMGT TRBV, TRBD and TRBJ reference segments. The analysis included only V-J combinations with a frequency above 0.0001, which together covered more than 98% of the repertoires. The TCS score was defined as the ratio of F50 (clonal expansion) to E x V (chaos), calculated using BLOSUM62-based TCRdist between CDR3 peptides within each V-J. Welch's t-statistics and random forest reduced roughly 540 V-J features to 13, which were used in a naive Bayes classifier (R e1071). Sample size was not statistically predetermined, and investigators were not blinded to group allocation. The paper describes TCR Vbeta CDR3 sequencing of around 140 peripheral blood samples, made up of around 41 ophthalmopathy patients, around 78 hyperthyroidism patients and about 17 progressor patients.

This sequence was found in a middle-aged woman with Graves disease. Donor details come from another sample of the same person, matched by shared clones. The chain was built from TRBV20-1 and TRBJ1-2, with no D gene named confidently. Sequences were derived from peripheral blood mononuclear cells (PBMCs), sampled at new diagnosis, from a patient treated with antithyroid drugs. The CDR3: CSARDRTDPGHTF. The DNA sequence is TGCAGTGCTAGAGATAGAACGGATCCTGGCCACACCTTC.